One and the same sample provided the 22 T cell receptor beta chains below, sequenced in a study of blood T cell repertoires in COVID-19. Using immunoSEQ multiplex PCR, the repertoire was profiled, and TCRdb retains in-frame clones only, with some absent. The profile shows some 300,000 clones, roughly 90% of them singletons. The source material was PBMCs or T cells enriched from blood (not recorded which). The receptors come from a woman in her twenties or thirties who had been exposed to COVID-19.

The chain recombines TRBV7-9 with TRBJ2-1; 7 bases align to TRBD2. The length of the CDR3 is 15 residues. V dropped 4 bases and J dropped 2; count of bases not matched to a gene: 5. Germline V gene data show CDR1 as SEHNR and CDR2 as FQNEAQ (reference sequence). CDR3 protein: CASSSPGGAYNEQFF. In DNA, the CDR3 is TGTGCCAGCAGCTCACCTGGGGGGGCCTACAATGAGCAGTTCTTC.

This clone appeared a single time. V is TRBV3-1 (or the pseudogene TRBV3-2) and J is TRBJ2-7, with D unresolved. The CDR3 extends over 13 amino acids. Trimming stripped 2 bases from V and 6 bases from J, with 11 bases between. Germline CDR1 is LGHDT and CDR2 is YNNKEL (reference sequence). The CDR3 bases are TGTGCCAGCAGCCAAATCCTAAATAGCGAGCAGTACTTC. Protein: CASSQILNSEQYF.

This clone was found once. The chain carries TRBV9 and TRBJ1-6, with 8 bases aligning to TRBD1. Per the germline V gene, CDR1 is SGDLS and CDR2 is YYNGEE. The CDR3 loop spans 15 amino acids. V was pared by 0 bases and J by 10 bases, with 6 bases of the junction left unmatched. CDR3 protein: CASSVDGNRGSPLHF. CDR3 bases: TGTGCCAGCAGCGTAGATGGGAACAGGGGGTCACCCCTCCACTTT.

This chain joins TRBV27 and TRBJ1-1; 7 positions match TRBD1. The germline V gene has CDR1 MNHEY and CDR2 SMNVEV (reference sequence). This CDR3 is built from 19 residues. Losses at the gene ends were 6 bases for V and 4 bases for J; bases not matched to a gene: 23. The CDR3 coding sequence is TGTGCCAGCAGCCCCCCCCTGGGCAGGATCGGGAGGGGGCCCACTGAAGCTTTCTTT. It encodes CASSPPLGRIGRGPTEAFF.

The rearrangement links TRBV5-5 to TRBJ2-3; no reliable D call. Germline V gene sequence: CDR1 SGHKS, CDR2 YYEKEE (reference sequence). CDR3 size: 12 residues. V lost 2 bases and J 4 bases, leaving 5 bases between the germline ends. CDR3: CASSFSADTQYF. Here the CDR3 DNA reads TGTGCCAGCAGCTTTTCTGCAGATACGCAGTATTTT.

The CDR3 is CASSRWDRNTEAFF. The CDR3 nucleotides read TGTGCCAGCAGCCGCTGGGACAGGAACACTGAAGCTTTCTTT. The rearrangement links TRBV9 to TRBJ1-1; 7 bases are a match to TRBD1. V lost 4 bases, J lost 1 base, and 4 bases stayed unmatched. The germline V gene has CDR1 SGDLS and CDR2 YYNGEE. The CDR3 has 14 amino acids. The full variable domain, its missing parts supplied by reference TRBV9 and TRBJ1-1, is DSGVTQTPKHLITATGQRVTLRCSPRSGDLSVYWYQQSLDQGLQFLIQYYNGEERAKGNILERFSAQQFPDLHSELNLSSLELGDSALYFCASSRWDRNTEAFFGQGTRLTVV.

The rearrangement links TRBV7-9 to TRBJ2-3, with D possibly TRBD1 on 5 matching bases. Germline lookup yields CDR1 SEHNR and CDR2 FQNEAQ (reference sequence). The V end lost 6 bases, the J end lost 0 bases, and 16 bases lay between the germline ends. The CDR3 totals 16 residues. The CDR3 region is CASSGRPTGSTDTQYF. For the CDR3, the DNA is TGTGCCAGCAGTGGACGTCCAACAGGCAGCACAGATACGCAGTATTTT. Full variable domain (remainder filled in from reference TRBV7-9 and TRBJ2-3): DTGVSQNPRHKITKRGQNVTFRCDPISEHNRLYWYRQTLGQGPEFLTYFQNEAQLEKSRLLSDRFSAERPKGSFSTLEIQRTEQGDSAMYLCASSGRPTGSTDTQYFGPGTRLTVL.

CDR3 in DNA: TGTGCCAGCGCGGGGGCGGGTGTCGAGCAGTACTTC. It encodes CASAGAGVEQYF. The J gene is TRBJ2-7, the V gene TRBV3-1 (or the pseudogene TRBV3-2); D is perhaps TRBD2 (7 bases). The CDR3 totals 12 residues. Germline V lookup: CDR1 LGHDT, CDR2 YNNKEL (reference sequence). V was pared by 8 bases and J by 6 bases, with 14 bases between.

The chain employs TRBV5-1 and TRBJ2-7; D possibly corresponds to TRBD2 (5 bases). Germline V CDR1 and CDR2: SGHRS, YFSETQ. The V end was cut by 0 bases, the J end by 2 bases, with 6 bases between. The CDR3 loop spans 13 amino acids. The CDR3 sequence is CASSLVEAYEQYF. CDR3 coding DNA: TGCGCCAGCAGCTTGGTGGAGGCCTACGAGCAGTACTTC. The whole variable domain, filled in from reference TRBV5-1 and TRBJ2-7, reads KAGVTQTPRYLIKTRGQQVTLSCSPISGHRSVSWYQQTPGQGLQFLFEYFSETQRNKGNFPGRFSGRQFSNSRSEMNVSTLELGDSALYLCASSLVEAYEQYFGPGTRLTVT.

This chain uses TRBV24-1 with TRBJ2-5; TRBD1 agrees at 9 bases. The CDR3 runs 15 residues. The germline gives CDR1 KGHDR, CDR2 SFDVKD. The V gene end was trimmed by 4 bases and the J gene end by 3 bases; junction bases not matched to a gene: 5. The CDR3 bases are TGTGCCACCAGTGACCCCGGGACAGGGAAAGAGACCCAGTACTTC. Encoded protein: CATSDPGTGKETQYF.

V and J are TRBV5-1 and TRBJ2-3, with D tentatively TRBD2 (5 bases). The V end was cut by 2 bases, the J end by 1 base, with 11 bases between. The CDR3 is 15 residues long. Looked up from germline, CDR1 is SGHRS and CDR2 is YFSETQ. The CDR3 spells CASSFSGIGTDTQYF. The CDR3 DNA reads as TGCGCCAGCAGCTTCTCGGGGATCGGCACAGATACGCAGTATTTT.

The chain uses TRBV7-8 and TRBJ2-2, with a weak D call TRBD2 (6 bases). Germline CDR1 and CDR2: SGHVS and FQNEAQ. This CDR3 spans 18 amino acids. Trimming removed 5 bases at V and 1 base at J, with 20 bases between. The CDR3 loop reads CASSPSPKTGGNTGELFF. The DNA for the CDR3 is TGTGCCAGCAGCCCGTCCCCTAAAACCGGGGGGAACACCGGGGAGCTGTTTTTT.

The chain recombines TRBV6-4 with TRBJ2-2; possibly TRBD2 for D (6 bases). Between the trimmed V and J ends, which lost 3 bases and 4 bases, there was a span of 18 bases. Per the germline V gene, CDR1 is MRHNA and CDR2 is SNTAGT. This CDR3 region has 17 residues. CDR3 nucleotides: TGTGCCAGCAGTGAAAGTCTCGCGGGGAGCCCCACCGGGGAGCTGTTTTTT. Protein sequence: CASSESLAGSPTGELFF.

The chain links TRBV7-8 to TRBJ1-1; TRBD1 agrees at 8 bases. Losses at the gene ends were 5 bases for V and 1 base for J; bases not matched to a gene: 9. The CDR3 is 16 residues long. Germline V gene sequence: CDR1 SGHVS, CDR2 FQNEAQ. The CDR3 region has the DNA TGTGCCAGCAGCGCACGATGGACAGGGAAGAACACTGAAGCTTTCTTT. Its protein is CASSARWTGKNTEAFF.

The chain uses TRBV2 and TRBJ1-4, with D possibly matching TRBD1 (5 bases). CDR3 size: 14 residues. Trimming left V 4 bases short and J 2 bases short, with 8 bases between. Germline values: CDR1 SNHLY, CDR2 FYNNEI. The CDR3 nucleotides are TGTGCCAGCAGTGTCAGGGTGACTAATGAAAAACTGTTTTTT. The encoded protein is CASSVRVTNEKLFF.

This chain uses TRBV30 with TRBJ1-1, with 10 bases aligning to TRBD1. Trimming at V came to 1 base and at J to 4 bases, leaving 3 bases not matched to a gene. Germline CDR1 is GTSNPN and CDR2 is SVGIG (reference sequence). The length of the CDR3 is 14 residues. CDR3 in DNA: TGTGCCTGGAGTGCCGGGACAGGGGTCACTGAAGCTTTCTTT. This sequence encodes CAWSAGTGVTEAFF. The variable domain in full, with the rest retrieved from reference TRBV30 and TRBJ1-1, is SQTIHQWPATLVQPVGSPLSLECTVEGTSNPNLYWYRQAAGRGLQLLFYSVGIGQISSEVPQNLSASRPQDRQFILSSKKLLLSDSGFYLCAWSAGTGVTEAFFGQGTRLTVV.

V gene TRBV5-1 combines with J gene TRBJ1-2; a possible D gene is TRBD1 (5 bases). Germline CDR1 is SGHRS and CDR2 is YFSETQ. The CDR3 sequence is 14 residues long. V shed 1 base and J shed 7 bases, with 14 bases lying between them. Written as DNA, the CDR3 is TGCGCCAGCAGCTTGACGTGGCAGGGAGGTGGCTACACCTTC. This codes for CASSLTWQGGGYTF.

The J gene is TRBJ2-7, the V gene TRBV5-1; perhaps TRBD2 as D (5 bases). The CDR3 totals 14 residues. CDR1 SGHRS and CDR2 YFSETQ come from the germline V gene. Trimming removed 4 bases from V and 5 bases from J, with 16 bases in between. DNA of the CDR3: TGCGCCAGCAGCGGCGGACTCCCTCTAGACGAGCAGTACTTC. Translation gives CASSGGLPLDEQYF.

This sequence joins TRBV29-1 and TRBJ1-4; D is possibly TRBD1 (6 bases). The CDR3 is made up of 12 amino acids. The ends were cut back, 6 bases at V and 5 bases at J, with 10 bases in the middle. Germline assignment: CDR1 SQVTM and CDR2 ANQGSEA. This CDR3 is CSVQGENEKLFF. CDR3 in DNA: TGCAGCGTACAGGGTGAAAATGAAAAACTGTTTTTT.

The chain carries TRBV29-1 and TRBJ2-5; D may be TRBD2 (5 bases). CDR1 is SQVTM, CDR2 ANQGSEA, per germline. This CDR3 is built from 13 residues. The germline V and J ends were trimmed by 7 bases and 3 bases, with 15 bases remaining between them. The CDR3 loop reads CSGAKTTEETQYF. The CDR3 nucleotides are TGCAGCGGGGCCAAGACTACAGAAGAGACCCAGTACTTC.

This chain connects TRBV19 to TRBJ2-7, with 7 nucleotides matching TRBD1. CDR1 is LNHDA, CDR2 SQIVND, per germline (reference sequence). The CDR3 contains 16 residues. V lost 6 bases, J lost 1 base, and 12 bases stayed unmatched. The CDR3: CASSSYPGQSSYEQYF. The CDR3 DNA sequence: TGTGCCAGTAGCTCCTATCCGGGACAGAGTTCCTACGAGCAGTACTTC.

The CDR3 reads CASSEARWGGTDTQYF. CDR3 nucleotides: TGTGCCAGCAGTGAAGCGCGGTGGGGGGGGACAGATACGCAGTATTTT. The V call is TRBV2, the J call TRBJ2-3; TRBD2 aligns across 7 bases. V gave up 0 bases and J gave up 3 bases; unmatched junction bases: 6. This CDR3 region has 16 residues. Germline V gives CDR1 SNHLY, CDR2 FYNNEI.